These 9 T cell receptor beta chains were all obtained from the same sample, sequenced in a study of T cells in localized non-small cell lung cancer. Sequencing used immunoSEQ multiplex PCR; TCRdb keeps in-frame clones, though not all of them. The table records about 33,000 clones, about 80% of them present only once. Sequenced material: peripheral blood, taken before any cancer treatment. All receptors derive from a male donor aged 60 or over with stage III squamous cell lung carcinoma.

The sample holds one count of this clone. This sequence joins TRBV5-4 and TRBJ2-5; the D gene is possibly TRBD2 (6 bases). Trimming took off 2 bases at V and 4 bases at J, with 18 bases between the two ends. CDR1 and CDR2 from the germline V gene are SGHNT and YYREEE (reference sequence). CDR3 length equals 16 residues. Here the CDR3 DNA reads TGTGCCAGCAGCTTCGTTGGACGGGAGAAATTAGAGACCCAGTACTTC. It encodes CASSFVGREKLETQYF.

The chain uses TRBV7-3 and TRBJ2-5; 13 positions match TRBD2. Losses at the gene ends were 2 bases for V and 1 base for J; bases not matched to a gene: 10. The CDR3 contains 19 residues. Germline CDR1 reads SGHTA; CDR2 reads FQGTGA. CDR3 in DNA: TGTGCCAGCAGCTTACGCGGGACTAGCGGGGTGCCCTCCCAAGAGACCCAGTACTTC. Its protein is CASSLRGTSGVPSQETQYF. Based on the CDR3 plus reference TRBV7-3 and TRBJ2-5, the full variable domain is GAGVSQTPSNKVTEKGKYVELRCDPISGHTALYWYRQSLGQGPEFLIYFQGTGAADDSGLPNDRFFAVRPEGSVSTLKIQRTERGDSAVYLCASSLRGTSGVPSQETQYFGPGTRLLVL.

The chain is built from TRBV20-1 and TRBJ2-1, with unresolved D. The germline V and J ends were trimmed by 3 bases and 10 bases, with 10 bases remaining between them. Germline CDR1 reads DFQATT; CDR2 reads SNEGSKA (reference sequence). This CDR3 is built from 11 residues. The CDR3 loop reads CSASTLAEQFF. CDR3 DNA: TGCAGTGCTAGCACCCTGGCCGAGCAGTTCTTC.

V usage is TRBV2 and J usage is TRBJ1-2; no definite D call. Germline V gene sequence: CDR1 SNHLY, CDR2 FYNNEI. This CDR3 contains 14 residues. The ends were cut back, 2 bases at V and 0 bases at J, with 7 bases in the middle. The CDR3 DNA follows: TGTGCCAGCAGTGAAAGCCTAGCTAACTATGGCTACACCTTC. Translated, it gives CASSESLANYGYTF.

The CDR3 nucleotides are TGTGCCAGCTCCCAACTAGTCGACGGAACTGAAGCTTTCTTT. It is translated as CASSQLVDGTEAFF. V usage is TRBV18 and J usage is TRBJ1-1; D not certain. The V gene's germline CDR1 is KGHSH and CDR2 LQKENI. Between the trimmed V and J ends, which lost 6 bases and 5 bases, there was a span of 16 bases. This CDR3 is 14 amino acids long.

The rearrangement links TRBV7-9 to TRBJ2-3, with D uncertain. Germline V gene data show CDR1 as SEHNR and CDR2 as FQNEAQ (reference sequence). This CDR3 comprises 15 residues. V was clipped by 4 bases and J by 5 bases, with 16 bases between them. The CDR3 here is CASSSSSGSGDTQYF. CDR3 nucleotide sequence: TGTGCCAGCAGCTCCTCGAGTGGGTCAGGAGATACGCAGTATTTT.

This sequence joins TRBV7-6 and TRBJ2-3; 8 nucleotides agree with TRBD1. V lost 2 bases, J lost 0 bases, and 13 bases stayed unmatched. The CDR3 is made up of 19 amino acids. The germline V gene encodes CDR1 SGHVS and CDR2 FNYEAQ. CDR3 residues: CASSLLPGQENPSTDTQYF. The CDR3 DNA reads TGTGCCAGCAGCTTACTACCGGGACAGGAAAATCCTAGCACAGATACGCAGTATTTT.

This rearrangement joins TRBV27 to TRBJ1-1; possible D gene TRBD1, 5 bases. From germline, CDR1 is MNHEY and CDR2 SMNVEV (reference sequence). The CDR3 has 14 amino acids. Between the trimmed V and J ends, which lost 6 bases and 4 bases, there was a span of 15 bases. CDR3 sequence: CASRDLPGGTEAFF. In DNA, the CDR3 is TGTGCCAGCAGAGATCTCCCTGGGGGCACTGAAGCTTTCTTT.

DNA of the CDR3: TGTGCCACCGAGGACCGTAGGAGTGGGGCCAACGTCCTGACTTTC. It specifies CATEDRRSGANVLTF. This chain connects TRBV19 to TRBJ2-6; D is uncertain. Germline assignment: CDR1 LNHDA and CDR2 SQIVND (reference sequence). Trimming shortened V by 10 bases and J by 3 bases, and 16 bases separated the two germline ends. The CDR3 totals 15 residues. Full variable domain (remainder filled in from reference TRBV19 and TRBJ2-6): DGGITQSPKYLFRKEGQNVTLSCEQNLNHDAMYWYRQDPGQGLRLIYYSQIVNDFQKGDIAEGYSVSREKKESFPLTVTSAQKNPTAFYLCATEDRRSGANVLTFGAGSRLTVL.